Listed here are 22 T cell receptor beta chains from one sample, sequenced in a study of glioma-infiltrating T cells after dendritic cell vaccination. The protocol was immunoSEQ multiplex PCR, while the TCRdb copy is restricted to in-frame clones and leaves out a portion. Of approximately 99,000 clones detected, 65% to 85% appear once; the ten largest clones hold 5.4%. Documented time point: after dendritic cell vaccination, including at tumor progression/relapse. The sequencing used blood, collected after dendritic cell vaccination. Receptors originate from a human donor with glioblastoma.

The CDR3 nucleotides read TGCGCCAGCAGCCTCGGGACTAGCGGAAATGAGCAGTTCTTC. Encoded protein: CASSLGTSGNEQFF. The chain joins TRBV5-1 to TRBJ2-1, with 11 positions matching TRBD2. Germline-derived CDR1 and CDR2 are SGHRS and YFSETQ. CDR3 length: 14 residues. V gave up 4 bases and J gave up 7 bases; unmatched junction bases: 4.

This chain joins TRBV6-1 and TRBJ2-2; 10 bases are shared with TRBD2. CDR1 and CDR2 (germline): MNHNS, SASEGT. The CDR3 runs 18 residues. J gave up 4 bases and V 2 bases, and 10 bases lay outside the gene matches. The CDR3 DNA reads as TGTGCCAGCAGTGAAATAGTAGCGGGAGGCGTTAGCACCGGGGAGCTGTTTTTT. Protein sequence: CASSEIVAGGVSTGELFF.

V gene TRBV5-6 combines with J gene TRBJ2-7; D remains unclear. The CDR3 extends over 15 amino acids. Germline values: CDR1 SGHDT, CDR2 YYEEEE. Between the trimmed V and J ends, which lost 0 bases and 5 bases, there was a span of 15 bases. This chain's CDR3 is CASSLVGRQAHEQYF. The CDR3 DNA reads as TGTGCCAGCAGCTTGGTGGGTCGGCAGGCTCACGAGCAGTACTTC.

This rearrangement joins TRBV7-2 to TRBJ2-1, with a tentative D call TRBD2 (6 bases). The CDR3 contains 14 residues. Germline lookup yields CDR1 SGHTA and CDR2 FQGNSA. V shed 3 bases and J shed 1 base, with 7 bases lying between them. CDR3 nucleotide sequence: TGTGCCAGCAGCTTGGGGACTTCCTACAATGAGCAGTTCTTC. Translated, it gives CASSLGTSYNEQFF.

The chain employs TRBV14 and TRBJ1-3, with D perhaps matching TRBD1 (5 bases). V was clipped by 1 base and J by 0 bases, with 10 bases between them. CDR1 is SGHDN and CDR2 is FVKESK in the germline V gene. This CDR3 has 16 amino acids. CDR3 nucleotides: TGTGCCAGCAGCCAAGTTTTAGGGGTCTCTGGAAACACCATATATTTT. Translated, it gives CASSQVLGVSGNTIYF.

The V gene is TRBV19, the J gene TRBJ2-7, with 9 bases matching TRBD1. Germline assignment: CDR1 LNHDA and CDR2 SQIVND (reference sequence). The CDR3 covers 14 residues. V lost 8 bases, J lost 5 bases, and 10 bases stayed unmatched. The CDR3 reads CASGKGQGLHEQYF. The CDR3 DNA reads TGTGCCAGTGGCAAGGGACAGGGTCTCCACGAGCAGTACTTC.

In DNA, the CDR3 is TGTGCCAGCAGGCGGACAGGGGGCCAGCCCTACTATGGCTACACCTTC. This sequence encodes CASRRTGGQPYYGYTF. The rearrangement joins TRBV27 to TRBJ1-2, with 11 positions matching TRBD1. V lost 6 bases to trimming and J lost 3 bases; unmatched junction nucleotides: 9. CDR3 length equals 16 residues. Germline CDR1 is MNHEY and CDR2 is SMNVEV (reference sequence).

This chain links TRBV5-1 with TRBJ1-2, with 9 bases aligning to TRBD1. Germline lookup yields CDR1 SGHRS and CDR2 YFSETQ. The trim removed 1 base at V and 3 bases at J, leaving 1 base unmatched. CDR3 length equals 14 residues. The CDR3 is CASSLRTGDYGYTF. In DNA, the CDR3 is TGCGCCAGCAGCTTGAGGACAGGGGACTATGGCTACACCTTC.

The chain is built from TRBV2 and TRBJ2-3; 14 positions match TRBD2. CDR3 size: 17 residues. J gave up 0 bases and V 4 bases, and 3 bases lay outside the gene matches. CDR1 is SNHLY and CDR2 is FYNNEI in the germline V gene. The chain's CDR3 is CASSGLAGGYSTDTQYF. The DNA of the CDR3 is TGTGCCAGCAGTGGACTAGCGGGGGGGTATAGCACAGATACGCAGTATTTT.

CDR3 in DNA: TGTGCCACCAGCAGAGACTCAGTCCCTTCTGGAAACACCATATATTTT. The encoded protein is CATSRDSVPSGNTIYF. This chain uses TRBV15 with TRBJ1-3; D unresolved. Germline CDR1 is LNHNV and CDR2 is YYDKDF (reference sequence). V was pared by 0 bases and J by 1 base, with 10 bases between. The CDR3 has 16 amino acids.

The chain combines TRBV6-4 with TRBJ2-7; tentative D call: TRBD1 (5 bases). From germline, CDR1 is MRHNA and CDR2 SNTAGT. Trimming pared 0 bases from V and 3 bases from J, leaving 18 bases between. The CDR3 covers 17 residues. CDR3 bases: TGTGCCAGCAGTGACTCGAATCGACGACAGAATAACTACGAGCAGTACTTC. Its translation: CASSDSNRRQNNYEQYF.

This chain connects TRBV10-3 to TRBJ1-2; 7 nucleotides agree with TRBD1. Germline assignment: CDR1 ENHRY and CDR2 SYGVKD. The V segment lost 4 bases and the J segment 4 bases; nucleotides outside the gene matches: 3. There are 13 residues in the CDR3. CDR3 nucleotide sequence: TGTGCCATCAGTGGGGACAGACCCTATGGCTACACCTTC. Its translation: CAISGDRPYGYTF.

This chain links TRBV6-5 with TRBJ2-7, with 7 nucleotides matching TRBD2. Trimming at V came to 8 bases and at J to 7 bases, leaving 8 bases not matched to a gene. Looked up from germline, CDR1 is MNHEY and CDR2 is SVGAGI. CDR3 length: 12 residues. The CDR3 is CASWGRGAEQYF. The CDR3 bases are TGTGCCAGCTGGGGGAGGGGAGCAGAGCAGTACTTC.

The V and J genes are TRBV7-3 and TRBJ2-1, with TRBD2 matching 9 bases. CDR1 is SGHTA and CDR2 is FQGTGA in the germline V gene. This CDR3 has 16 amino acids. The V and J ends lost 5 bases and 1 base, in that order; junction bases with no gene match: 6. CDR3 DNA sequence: TGTGCCAGCAGCCTATTAGCGGGAGCGTCCTACAATGAGCAGTTCTTC. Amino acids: CASSLLAGASYNEQFF. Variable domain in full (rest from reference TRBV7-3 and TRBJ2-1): GAGVSQTPSNKVTEKGKYVELRCDPISGHTALYWYRQSLGQGPEFLIYFQGTGAADDSGLPNDRFFAVRPEGSVSTLKIQRTERGDSAVYLCASSLLAGASYNEQFFGPGTRLTVL.

CDR3 in amino acids: CASSSRSDTQYF. CDR3 in DNA: TGTGCCAGCAGTTCGCGTTCAGATACGCAGTATTTT. The chain employs TRBV6-1 and TRBJ2-3; D is ambiguous. Germline V lookup: CDR1 MNHNS, CDR2 SASEGT. The CDR3 extends over 12 amino acids. V was cut by 5 bases and J by 4 bases, with 7 bases left in between.

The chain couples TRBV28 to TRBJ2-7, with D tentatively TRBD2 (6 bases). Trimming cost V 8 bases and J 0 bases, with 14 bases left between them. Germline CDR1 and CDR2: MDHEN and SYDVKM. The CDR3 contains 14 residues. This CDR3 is CASLAASASYEQYF. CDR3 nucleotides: TGTGCCAGCTTAGCTGCTAGCGCCTCCTACGAGCAGTACTTC.

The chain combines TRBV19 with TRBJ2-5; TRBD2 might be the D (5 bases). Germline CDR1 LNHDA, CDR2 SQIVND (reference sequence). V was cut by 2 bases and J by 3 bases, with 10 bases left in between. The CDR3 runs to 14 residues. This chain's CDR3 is CASSIRAGEETQYF. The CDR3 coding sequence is TGTGCCAGTAGTATAAGGGCCGGGGAAGAGACCCAGTACTTC.

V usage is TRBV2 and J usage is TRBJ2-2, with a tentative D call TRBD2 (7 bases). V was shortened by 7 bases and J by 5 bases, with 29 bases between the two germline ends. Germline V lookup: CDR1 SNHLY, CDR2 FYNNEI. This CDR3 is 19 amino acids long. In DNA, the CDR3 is TGTGCCAGCACCGGAGTGGCAGGGGACCTTCCGGGGGGAACCGGGGAGCTGTTTTTT. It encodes CASTGVAGDLPGGTGELFF.

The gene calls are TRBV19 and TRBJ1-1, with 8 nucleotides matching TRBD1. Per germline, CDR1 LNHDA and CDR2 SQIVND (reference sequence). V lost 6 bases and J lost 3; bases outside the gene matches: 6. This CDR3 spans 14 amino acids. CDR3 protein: CASRSGQVDTEAFF. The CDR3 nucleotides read TGTGCCAGTAGATCGGGACAGGTTGACACTGAAGCTTTCTTT.

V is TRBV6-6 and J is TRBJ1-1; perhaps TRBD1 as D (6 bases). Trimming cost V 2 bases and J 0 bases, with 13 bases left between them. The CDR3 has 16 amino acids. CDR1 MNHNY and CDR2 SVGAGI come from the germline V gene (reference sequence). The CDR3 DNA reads TGTGCCAGCAGTTACCGGCAGGGGCTCCTGAACACTGAAGCTTTCTTT. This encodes CASSYRQGLLNTEAFF.

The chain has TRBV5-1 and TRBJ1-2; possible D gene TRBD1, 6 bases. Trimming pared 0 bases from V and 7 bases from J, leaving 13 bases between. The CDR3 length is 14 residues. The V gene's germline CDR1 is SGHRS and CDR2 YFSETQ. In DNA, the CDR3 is TGCGCCAGCAGCTTGGACAGGGAGCAGTTTGGCTACACCTTC. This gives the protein CASSLDREQFGYTF. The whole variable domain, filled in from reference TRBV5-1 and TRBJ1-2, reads KAGVTQTPRYLIKTRGQQVTLSCSPISGHRSVSWYQQTPGQGLQFLFEYFSETQRNKGNFPGRFSGRQFSNSRSEMNVSTLELGDSALYLCASSLDREQFGYTFGSGTRLTVV.

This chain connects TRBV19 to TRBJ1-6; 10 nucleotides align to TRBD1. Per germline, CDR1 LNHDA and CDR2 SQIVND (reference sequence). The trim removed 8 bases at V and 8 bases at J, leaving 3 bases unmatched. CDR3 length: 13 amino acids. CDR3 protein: CASRTGGDSPLHF. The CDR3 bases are TGTGCCAGTCGGACAGGGGGTGATTCACCCCTCCACTTT.